This record concerns one TCR beta chain sequence. The sample comes from a study of blood T cell repertoires in COVID-19. Study-wide context: From the United States, Italy and Spain came samples of acute and convalescent COVID-19. From T cells, B-cell-depleted T cells, or PBMCs came the material, which was cDNA or gDNA.

In the authors' workflow: Cell counts per sample came from amplifying reference gene primers. Here immunoSEQ multiplex PCR was the method, and the copy in TCRdb shows in-frame clones only, minus some. That table furnishes V, J and clone size, whereas the DNA furnished D and trimming. The sample lists approximately 240,000 clones; approximately 83% were seen once. This clonotype was sampled from a woman aged 25 to 45 who had recovered from COVID-19. The material sequenced was peripheral blood.

Here the CDR3 reads CASSQDTPLLAGVQETQYF. Here the CDR3 DNA reads TGTGCCAGCAGCCAAGATACCCCTTTGCTAGCGGGGGTCCAAGAGACCCAGTACTTC. The chain uses TRBV3-1 (or the pseudogene TRBV3-2) and TRBJ2-5; TRBD2 matches at 10 bases. Germline V gives CDR1 LGHDT, CDR2 YNNKEL (reference sequence). The CDR3 runs 19 residues. The junction had 11 bases not matched to a gene; V was cut back by 0 bases and J by 1 base.